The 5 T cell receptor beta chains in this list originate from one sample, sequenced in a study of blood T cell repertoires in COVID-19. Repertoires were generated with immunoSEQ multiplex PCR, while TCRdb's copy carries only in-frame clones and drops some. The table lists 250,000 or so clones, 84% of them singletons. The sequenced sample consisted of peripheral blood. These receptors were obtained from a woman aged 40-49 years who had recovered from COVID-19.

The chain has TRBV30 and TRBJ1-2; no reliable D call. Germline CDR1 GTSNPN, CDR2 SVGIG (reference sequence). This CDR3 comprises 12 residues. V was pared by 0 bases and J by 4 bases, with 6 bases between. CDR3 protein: CAWSVTAYGYTF. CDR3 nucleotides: TGTGCCTGGAGTGTAACAGCCTATGGCTACACCTTC.

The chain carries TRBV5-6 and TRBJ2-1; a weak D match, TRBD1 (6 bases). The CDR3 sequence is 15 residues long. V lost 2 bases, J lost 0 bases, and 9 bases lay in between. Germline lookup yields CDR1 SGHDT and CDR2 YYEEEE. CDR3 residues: CASSFDRSSYNEQFF. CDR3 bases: TGTGCCAGCAGCTTCGACAGGAGCTCCTACAATGAGCAGTTCTTC.

This CDR3 is CASSLAREGGYTF. CDR3 nucleotides: TGTGCCAGCAGCTTAGCCAGGGAGGGAGGCTACACCTTC. V usage is TRBV7-8 and J usage is TRBJ1-2, with D tentatively TRBD1 (5 bases). Germline loops: CDR1 SGHVS, CDR2 FQNEAQ. V shed 0 bases and J shed 8 bases, with 10 bases lying between them. The CDR3 totals 13 residues.

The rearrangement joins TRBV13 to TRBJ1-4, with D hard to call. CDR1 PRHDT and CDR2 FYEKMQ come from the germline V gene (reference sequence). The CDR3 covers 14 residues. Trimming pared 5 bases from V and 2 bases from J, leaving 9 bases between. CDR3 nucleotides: TGTGCCAGCAGCCGAACTAGTACTAATGAAAAACTGTTTTTT. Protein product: CASSRTSTNEKLFF.

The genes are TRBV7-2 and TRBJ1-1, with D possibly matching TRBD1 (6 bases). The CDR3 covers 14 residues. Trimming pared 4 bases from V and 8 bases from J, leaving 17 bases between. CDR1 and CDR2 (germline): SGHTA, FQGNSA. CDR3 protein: CASSSGRGGLEAFF. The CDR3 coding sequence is TGTGCCAGCAGCTCAGGCCGCGGGGGCCTAGAAGCTTTCTTT.